This T cell receptor (beta chain) comes out of a study of blood T cell repertoires in COVID-19. The study drew participants aged about 18 to 89 years from some 24 US areas. Clinical histories supplied by participants themselves formed the basis of cohort assignment. Cohort 3 recovery required two negative PCRs, clearance, or symptom resolution. The assay was immunoSEQ multiplex PCR, and TCRdb's table has in-frame clones only and misses some. The sample records approximately 170,000 clones, roughly 84% being singletons. This CDR3 is built from 14 residues. J gave up 8 bases and V 4 bases, and 4 bases lay outside the gene matches.

This TCR came from a woman aged 45-59 years who had recovered from COVID-19. The sequenced sample was PBMCs or T cells enriched from blood (not recorded which). The J gene is TRBJ1-6, the V gene TRBV5-7, with 9 positions matching TRBD1. TRBV5-7 is an ORF, and what it does is uncertain. The CDR3 region has the DNA TGTGCCAGCAGCGTCCGGGACAGGGATTCACCCCTCCACTTT. Translation gives CASSVRDRDSPLHF.